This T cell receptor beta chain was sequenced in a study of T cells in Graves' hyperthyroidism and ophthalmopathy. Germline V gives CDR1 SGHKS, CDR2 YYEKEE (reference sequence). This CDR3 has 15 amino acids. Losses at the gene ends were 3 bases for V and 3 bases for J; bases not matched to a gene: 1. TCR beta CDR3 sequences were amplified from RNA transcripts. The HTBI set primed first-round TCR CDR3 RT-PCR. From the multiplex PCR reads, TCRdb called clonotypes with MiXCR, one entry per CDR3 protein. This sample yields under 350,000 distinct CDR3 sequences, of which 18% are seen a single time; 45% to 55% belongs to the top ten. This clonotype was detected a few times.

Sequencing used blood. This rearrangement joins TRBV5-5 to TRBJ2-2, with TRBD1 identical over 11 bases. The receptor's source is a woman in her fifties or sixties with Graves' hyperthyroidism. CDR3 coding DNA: TGTGCCAGCAGCTGGACAGGGGGCGACACCGGGGAGCTGTTTTTT. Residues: CASSWTGGDTGELFF.